Listed here are 3 T cell receptor beta chains from one sample, sequenced in a study of CD8+CD57+ T cells in acquired aplastic anemia. Individuals selected for sequencing had exhibited CD8+CD57+ cell expansion on flow cytometry. The template for TCR beta VDJ and CDR3 sequence profiling was genomic DNA. TCRdb re-called the reads with MiXCR, one entry per CDR3 protein. The data show roughly 98,000 distinct CDR3 sequences, roughly two thirds seen once. The sequenced sample was sorted CD4+, CD8+, or CD8+CD57+ T cells (not recorded which) from PBMCs. Source of these receptors: a human donor with aplastic anemia.

The chain joins TRBV29-1 to TRBJ2-6; no reliable D call. Germline V lookup: CDR1 SQVTM, CDR2 ANQGSEA. CDR3 length equals 12 residues. Trimming pared 5 bases from V and 1 base from J, leaving 3 bases between. CDR3 DNA sequence: TGCAGCGTTTCGTCTGGGGCCAACGTCCTGACTTTC. Encoded protein: CSVSSGANVLTF.

This clonotype was seen ten or more times. The chain joins TRBV11-3 to TRBJ2-7, with D perhaps TRBD2 (6 bases). The CDR3 extends over 13 amino acids. V was shortened by 4 bases and J by 2 bases, with 9 bases between the two germline ends. CDR1 and CDR2 (germline): SGHNT, YENEEA. The CDR3 reads CASSSGLTYEQYF. CDR3 sequence (DNA): TGTGCCAGCAGCTCGGGACTGACCTACGAGCAGTACTTC. Supplemented by reference TRBV11-3 and TRBJ2-7, the full variable domain reads EAGVVQSPRYKIIEKKQPVAFWCNPISGHNTLYWYLQNLGQGPELLIRYENEEAVDDSQLPKDRFSAERLKGVDSTLKIQPAELGDSAVYLCASSSGLTYEQYFGPGTRLTVT.

This chain uses TRBV20-1 with TRBJ2-1; 14 nucleotides match TRBD2. Per germline, CDR1 DFQATT and CDR2 SNEGSKA (reference sequence). Losses at the gene ends were 5 bases for V and 0 bases for J; bases not matched to a gene: 6. CDR3 length equals 17 residues. CDR3 residues: CSAPGTSGRSSYNEQFF. Written as DNA, the CDR3 is TGCAGTGCTCCTGGGACTAGCGGGAGAAGCTCCTACAATGAGCAGTTCTTC.